This is a list of T cell receptor beta chains from one sample in a study of persistence of HIV-infected CD4 T cells. Sequencing used immunoSEQ multiplex PCR; TCRdb keeps in-frame clones, though not all of them. The sample has about 43,000 clones, around 89% seen once. Their antigens are not known. Sample: CD4+ T cells sorted from PBMCs after roughly 18-hour stimulation, taken from a patient who received antiretroviral therapy. Receptors originate from an adult man with HIV who was CMV-seropositive. The CDR3 runs from the conserved cysteine through the conserved F or W. The D gene is left open where the match is weak. Expanded clones get a size class; other rows say once, few or many, or leave the size out.

v_call,j_call,d_call,clone_size,cdr3_aa,cdr3_nt
TRBV5-1,TRBJ1-2,.,.,CASSLTGGGGYGYTF,TGCGCCAGCAGCCTGACCGGGGGAGGGGGCTATGGCTACACCTTC
TRBV19,TRBJ1-3,TRBD1,.,CASRTGIRSGNTIYF,TGTGCCAGTCGGACAGGGATTCGCTCTGGAAACACCATATATTTT
TRBV6-5,TRBJ2-7,.,.,CASSFSHGQNYEQYF,TGTGCCAGCAGTTTTTCACACGGACAGAATTACGAGCAGTACTTC
TRBV27,TRBJ1-5,.,.,CASSFQGNQPQHF,TGTGCCAGCAGTTTCCAGGGCAATCAGCCCCAGCATTTT
TRBV29-1,TRBJ2-1,TRBD1,.,CSVRDRGPYNEQFF,TGCAGCGTCCGCGACAGGGGGCCCTACAATGAGCAGTTCTTC
TRBV5-1,TRBJ2-2,.,.,CASSPRDRAGELFF,TGCGCCAGCAGCCCCAGAGACAGAGCCGGGGAGCTGTTTTTT
TRBV14,TRBJ1-1,.,.,CASSQDRKGAFF,TGTGCCAGCAGCCAAGATAGGAAGGGAGCTTTCTTT
TRBV19,TRBJ2-6,TRBD1,.,CASTLGQTSGANVLTF,TGTGCCAGTACCCTGGGACAGACCTCTGGGGCCAACGTCCTGACTTTC
TRBV7-8,TRBJ2-4,.,.,CASSLDEERKNIQYF,TGTGCCAGCAGCTTAGATGAGGAAAGGAAAAACATTCAGTACTTC
TRBV20-1,TRBJ2-5,.,.,CSASFWGKTQYF,TGCAGTGCTAGTTTTTGGGGGAAGACCCAGTACTTC
TRBV2,TRBJ1-5,.,.,CASSAGGAGSQPQHF,TGTGCCAGCAGTGCGGGGGGCGCAGGATCTCAGCCCCAGCATTTT
TRBV24-1,TRBJ2-1,TRBD2,.,CATSDPGLAGGLVDEQFF,TGTGCCACCAGTGACCCGGGACTAGCGGGGGGGTTAGTTGATGAGCAGTTCTTC
TRBV15,TRBJ1-4,TRBD1,.,CATSREQGAHEKLFF,TGTGCCACCAGCAGGGAACAGGGGGCGCATGAAAAACTGTTTTTT
TRBV6-1,TRBJ1-2,TRBD1,.,CASSEGGQGRNGYTF,TGTGCCAGCAGTGAGGGGGGACAGGGTAGGAACGGCTACACCTTC
TRBV19,TRBJ1-5,.,.,CASAAGQPQHF,TGTGCCAGTGCCGCGGGTCAGCCCCAGCATTTT
TRBV28,TRBJ1-2,.,.,CASSLRGYTF,TGTGCCAGCAGTTTGAGGGGCTACACCTTC
TRBV20-1,TRBJ1-2,TRBD1,.,CSASVHQGVRGYTF,TGCAGTGCTAGTGTCCACCAGGGGGTACGCGGCTACACCTTC
TRBV6-5,TRBJ2-7,.,.,CASSYSEGSSYEQYF,TGTGCCAGCAGTTACTCGGAGGGTTCCTCCTACGAGCAGTACTTC
TRBV9,TRBJ1-6,.,.,CASSERPGNSPLHF,TGTGCCAGCAGCGAGCGCCCGGGAAATTCACCCCTCCACTTT
TRBV25-1,TRBJ1-1,TRBD1,.,CASSSTGGLSAFF,TGTGCCAGCAGTTCGACAGGGGGTTTGTCAGCTTTCTTT
TRBV4-2,TRBJ1-1,TRBD1,.,CASSQEATGALTEAFF,TGTGCCAGCAGCCAAGAAGCGACAGGGGCGTTGACTGAAGCTTTCTTT
TRBV27,TRBJ1-6,TRBD1,.,CASSLSTGGNSPLHF,TGTGCCAGCAGTTTATCGACAGGGGGTAATTCACCCCTCCACTTT
TRBV29-1,TRBJ1-5,.,.,CSVSVSMEQPQHF,TGCAGCGTTTCAGTTTCCATGGAACAGCCCCAGCATTTT
TRBV10-3,TRBJ2-3,.,.,CAISERESTDTQYF,TGTGCCATCAGTGAGCGAGAGAGCACAGATACGCAGTATTTT
TRBV6-5,TRBJ1-2,TRBD1,.,CASTEQGAGGYTF,TGTGCCAGCACCGAACAGGGGGCAGGTGGCTACACCTTC
TRBV20-1,TRBJ1-1,.,once,CSASKGSGITEAFF,TGCAGTGCTAGTAAGGGCTCGGGGATCACTGAAGCTTTCTTT
TRBV6-6,TRBJ2-7,TRBD1,.,CASSSGTGVYEQYF,TGTGCCAGCAGTTCCGGGACAGGAGTCTACGAGCAGTACTTC
TRBV3-1/TRBV3-2,TRBJ1-2,.,once,CASSLYGQLSYTF,TGTGCCAGCAGCCTCTACGGACAGCTTAGCTACACCTTC